This T cell receptor beta chain was recovered during a study of chemoradiotherapy in HPV16-positive cancers. The wider study: Candidate HPV-specific T-cell clones and common TCR motifs came from functional assays in two HPV16-positive patients. Study-wide findings and caveats: During treatment, candidate HPV-specific clones and E7-related motifs expanded in tumor.

On this clone itself: Its antigen is not known.

Measured with immunoSEQ multiplex PCR; TCRdb has only the in-frame clones, and not every one. The sample records just over 25,000 clones, around 94% being singletons. The CDR3 sequence is 14 residues long. The V and J ends lost 6 bases and 4 bases respectively, with 16 bases between them. Per germline, CDR1 MNHEY and CDR2 SVGAGI. This chain links TRBV6-5 with TRBJ2-7; no definite D call. The receptor was derived from a human donor with HPV-associated anogenital cancer. The material was blood, obtained from a patient who underwent chemoradiotherapy. The CDR3 loop reads CASSPTPEIYEQYF. DNA of the CDR3: TGTGCCAGCAGCCCAACTCCGGAAATTTACGAGCAGTACTTC.